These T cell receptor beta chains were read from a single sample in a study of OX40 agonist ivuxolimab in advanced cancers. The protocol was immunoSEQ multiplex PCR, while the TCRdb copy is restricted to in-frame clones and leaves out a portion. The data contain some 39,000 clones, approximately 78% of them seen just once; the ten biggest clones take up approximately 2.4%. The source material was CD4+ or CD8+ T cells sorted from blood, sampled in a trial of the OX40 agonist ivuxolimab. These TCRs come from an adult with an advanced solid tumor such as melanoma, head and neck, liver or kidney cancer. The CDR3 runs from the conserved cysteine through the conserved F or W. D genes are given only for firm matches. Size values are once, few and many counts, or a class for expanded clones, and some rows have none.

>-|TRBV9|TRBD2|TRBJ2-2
CASSVVRLADTGELFF
TGTGCCAGCAGCGTAGTGAGACTAGCAGACACCGGGGAGCTGTTTTTT
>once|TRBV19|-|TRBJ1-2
CASSISSLVYGYTF
TGTGCCAGTAGTATCTCGTCACTAGTCTATGGCTACACCTTC
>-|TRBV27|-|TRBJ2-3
CASSFNGKSTDTQYF
TGTGCCAGCAGTTTCAACGGGAAAAGCACAGATACGCAGTATTTT
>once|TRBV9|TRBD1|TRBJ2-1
CASSVWTGDNEQFF
TGTGCCAGCAGCGTTTGGACAGGCGACAATGAGCAGTTCTTC
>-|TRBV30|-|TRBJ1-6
CACRYKVDSPLHF
TGTGCCTGTCGCTATAAGGTGGATTCACCCCTCCACTTT
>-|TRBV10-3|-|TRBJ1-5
CAISDSNQPQHF
TGTGCCATCAGTGATAGCAATCAGCCCCAGCATTTT
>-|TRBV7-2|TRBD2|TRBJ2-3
CASSWRGLAGIGGTDTQYF
TGTGCCAGCAGCTGGAGAGGGCTAGCGGGAATAGGGGGCACAGATACGCAGTATTTT
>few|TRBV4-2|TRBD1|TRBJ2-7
CASSRGQGFNSYEQYF
TGTGCCAGCAGCCGGGGACAGGGCTTCAATTCCTACGAGCAGTACTTC
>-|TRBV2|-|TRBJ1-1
CASSQNTEAFF
TGTGCCAGCAGCCAGAACACTGAAGCTTTCTTT
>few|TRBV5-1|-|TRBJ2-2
CASSFAGDSGELFF
TGCGCCAGCAGCTTCGCTGGGGACTCCGGGGAGCTGTTTTTT